The 15 T cell receptor beta chains presented below share a single source sample, sequenced in a study of breast tumors, draining lymph nodes, adjacent tissues. TCRdb reanalysed the multiplex PCR reads using MiXCR and keeps one entry per CDR3 protein. The table lists around 140,000 distinct CDR3 sequences, 20% to 25% of them singletons, with more than 2.5% in the top ten. Breast cancer patients provided tissue from their axillary draining lymph nodes. Sample: axillary lymph node tissue. The receptors stem from a female donor with breast cancer. Some clones in this sample may be carry-over from other donors' samples.

V gene TRBV7-2 combines with J gene TRBJ2-7, with TRBD2 matching 9 bases. Trimming removed 4 bases from V and 2 bases from J; junction bases left unmatched: 3. CDR3 length: 14 residues. Germline CDR1 reads SGHTA; CDR2 reads FQGNSA. The CDR3 sequence is CASSWREGPYEQYF. CDR3 in DNA: TGTGCCAGCAGCTGGCGGGAGGGCCCCTACGAGCAGTACTTC.

There are many counts of this clonotype. V gene TRBV20-1 combines with J gene TRBJ2-5; 12 nucleotides align to TRBD2. In germline, CDR1 is DFQATT, CDR2 SNEGSKA (reference sequence). The CDR3 is made up of 14 amino acids. V was pared by 4 bases and J by 7 bases, with 7 bases of the junction left unmatched. CDR3 in DNA: TGCAGTGCTACTGGACTAGCGGGGCGGGGGACCCAGTACTTC. Its protein is CSATGLAGRGTQYF.

This clonotype was counted ten times or more. The CDR3 DNA is TGTGCCAGCAGTTACGGGATCGGGGCCGGAGGAGGAAACACCATATATTTT. This sequence encodes CASSYGIGAGGGNTIYF. The chain joins TRBV12-3 or TRBV12-4 to TRBJ1-3; D may be TRBD1 (5 bases). V gave up 4 bases and J gave up 4 bases, with 20 bases separating them. The CDR3 contains 17 residues.

This clonotype has at least ten counts. The chain employs TRBV19 and TRBJ2-2, with TRBD1 identical over 8 bases. Trimming cost V 6 bases and J 1 base; bases outside gene matches: 4. CDR3 length: 15 amino acids. The germline gives CDR1 LNHDA, CDR2 SQIVND (reference sequence). The CDR3 region has the DNA TGTGCCAGTAGCCCTGGGACAGGGAACACCGGGGAGCTGTTTTTT. Translating it yields CASSPGTGNTGELFF.

This clonotype came up many times. The chain carries TRBV12-5 and TRBJ2-3; 10 bases fit TRBD2. CDR1 is LGHNT and CDR2 is FRNRAP in the germline V gene. Germline trimming cut 3 bases from V and 1 base from J; bases unmatched to any gene: 16. The CDR3 totals 20 residues. The CDR3 region is CASGFLVLAGDFMGTDTQYF. Written as DNA, the CDR3 is TGTGCTAGTGGTTTTTTAGTTCTAGCGGGGGATTTCATGGGCACAGATACGCAGTATTTT.

In this sample, this clonotype turned up many times. The J gene is TRBJ2-3, the V gene TRBV19; TRBD2 matches 7 bases. The trim removed 3 bases at V and 2 bases at J, leaving 8 bases unmatched. Germline loops: CDR1 LNHDA, CDR2 SQIVND (reference sequence). This CDR3 comprises 16 residues. As DNA, the CDR3 is TGTGCCAGTAGTATGGCAGCTAGCGGAACCACAGATACGCAGTATTTT. This encodes CASSMAASGTTDTQYF.

The rearrangement links TRBV18 to TRBJ1-3, with TRBD1 matching 7 bases. Trimming cost V 2 bases and J 2 bases; bases outside gene matches: 9. Germline CDR1 and CDR2: KGHSH and LQKENI. The CDR3 extends over 17 amino acids. CDR3 sequence: CASSPIQAGTAGNTIYF. As DNA, the CDR3 is TGTGCCAGCTCACCAATCCAAGCCGGGACAGCTGGAAACACCATATATTTT. Together with reference TRBV18 and TRBJ1-3, the CDR3 gives the full variable domain: NAGVMQNPRHLVRRRGQEARLRCSPMKGHSHVYWYRQLPEEGLKFMVYLQKENIIDESGMPKERFSAEFPKEGPSILRIQQVVRGDSAAYFCASSPIQAGTAGNTIYFGEGSWLTVV.

In this sample, this clonotype turned up many times. The chain recombines TRBV5-4 with TRBJ2-1, with TRBD2 matching 10 bases. Germline V gives CDR1 SGHNT, CDR2 YYREEE (reference sequence). The CDR3 is made up of 17 amino acids. V lost 4 bases and J lost 0; bases outside the gene matches: 7. The chain's CDR3 is CASSPSERGGSYNEQFF. The CDR3 nucleotides are TGTGCCAGCAGCCCATCTGAGCGGGGGGGCTCCTACAATGAGCAGTTCTTC.

This clonotype was detected many times. The chain is built from TRBV19 and TRBJ2-1, with TRBD2 matching over 12 bases. The CDR3 is made up of 15 amino acids. Trimming removed 7 bases from V and 7 bases from J; junction bases left unmatched: 8. CDR1 and CDR2 from the germline V gene are LNHDA and SQIVND (reference sequence). The CDR3 coding sequence is TGTGCCAGTACCCCAAGGACTAGCGGGAAGAATGAGCAGTTCTTC. This sequence encodes CASTPRTSGKNEQFF.

At least ten counts were recorded for this clonotype. J is TRBJ1-6 and V is TRBV7-2; 9 positions agree with TRBD1. From germline, CDR1 is SGHTA and CDR2 FQGNSA. The CDR3 contains 14 residues. Trimming at V came to 5 bases and at J to 8 bases, leaving 4 bases not matched to a gene. CDR3 sequence: CASSKQGADSPLHF. The CDR3 DNA is TGTGCCAGCAGCAAACAGGGGGCGGATTCACCCCTCCACTTT.

At least ten counts were recorded for this clonotype. V is TRBV12-3 or TRBV12-4 and J is TRBJ2-1, with D maybe TRBD2 (7 bases). This CDR3 region has 15 residues. V was pared by 6 bases and J by 7 bases, with 19 bases between. CDR3 sequence: CASRTGTEGGNEQFF. DNA of the CDR3: TGTGCCAGCAGAACCGGGACGGAGGGGGGGAATGAGCAGTTCTTC.

This clonotype was counted ten times or more. The V call is TRBV24-1, the J call TRBJ2-1; 9 bases fit TRBD1. Germline values: CDR1 KGHDR, CDR2 SFDVKD. With 10 bases clipped from V and 9 bases from J, the junction kept 6 bases outside the gene matches. This CDR3 is 12 amino acids long. CDR3 DNA sequence: TGTGCCACAGGGGACAGGGTCGCTGAGCAGTTCTTC. Translated, it gives CATGDRVAEQFF.

This clonotype occurred many times. The chain is built from TRBV25-1 and TRBJ2-7; a weak D match, TRBD2 (6 bases). Germline V gene sequence: CDR1 MGHDK, CDR2 SYGVNS. The CDR3 spans 12 residues. Deletions cut 4 bases from V and 3 bases from J, with 7 bases between. CDR3 loop: CASSVSGYEQYF. For the CDR3, the DNA is TGTGCCAGCAGTGTTAGCGGCTACGAGCAGTACTTC.

This clonotype was counted at least ten times. V gene TRBV6-2 or TRBV6-3 combines with J gene TRBJ2-5; the D gene could be TRBD1 or TRBD2 (5 bases each). Trimming took 4 bases from V and 0 from J, leaving 12 bases between them. This CDR3 comprises 15 residues. In germline, CDR1 is MNHEY, CDR2 SVGEGT. CDR3 nucleotide sequence: TGTGCCAGCAGTTTCGGAACGGGACACCAAGAGACCCAGTACTTC. Its protein is CASSFGTGHQETQYF.

This clonotype was detected many times. The J gene is TRBJ2-1, the V gene TRBV20-1; D perhaps matches TRBD2 (5 bases). The germline V and J ends were trimmed by 2 bases and 2 bases, with 10 bases remaining between them. Germline values: CDR1 DFQATT, CDR2 SNEGSKA (reference sequence). CDR3 size: 14 residues. CDR3: CSARKSGPYNEQFF. Written as DNA, the CDR3 is TGCAGTGCTAGAAAAAGCGGCCCCTACAATGAGCAGTTCTTC.